This TCR beta chain was identified in a study of patients and donors after allogeneic stem cell transplantation. Each CDR3 protein is one row after TCRdb ran MiXCR on the RT-PCR reads. Counted here are about a million distinct CDR3 sequences, under 20% occurring once; the ten biggest clones make up approximately 5.9%. The clonotype was recovered from a human donor who was either an allogeneic HSCT recipient or a stem cell or donor lymphocyte infusion donor (not recorded which). It is not recorded whose cells these are; they may come from a transplant donor. The sample consisted of blood, either unsorted or a sorted T cell fraction (not recorded which).

As DNA, the CDR3 is TGTGCCAGCAGCGTAGTTGGCGGAACATACAATGAGCAGTTCTTC. Residues: CASSVVGGTYNEQFF. V gene TRBV9 combines with J gene TRBJ2-1; D not resolved. Trimming took off 0 bases at V and 4 bases at J, with 11 bases between the two ends. The germline gives CDR1 SGDLS, CDR2 YYNGEE. This CDR3 is built from 15 residues.